The following is a T cell receptor beta chain sequence with its context. Its target is not known. The protocol was immunoSEQ multiplex PCR, while the TCRdb copy is restricted to in-frame clones and leaves out a portion. The sample has 100,000 or so clones, roughly 89% seen once. This entry comes from a study of PD-1 blockade in classical Hodgkin lymphoma. The wider study: Nivolumab 3 mg/kg was given intravenously every 2 weeks. Study results and caveats: CD4+ TCR diversity rose significantly by C4D1, and CD8+ TCR diversity did not. Relapsed/refractory patients reportedly had lower baseline diversity than newly diagnosed patients. Complete responders entered with baseline diversity on par with newly diagnosed patients, the results showed.

CDR1 is MNHEY, CDR2 SMNVEV, per germline (reference sequence). V lost 5 bases and J 9 bases, leaving 17 bases between the germline ends. The CDR3 runs to 14 residues. As to time point: cycle 4 day 1 (C4D1), after more than five weeks of nivolumab. Relapse was seen in all patients after autologous stem cell transplantation, and brentuximab vedotin exposure was variable. This clonotype was obtained from a human donor with classical Hodgkin lymphoma. This chain connects TRBV27 to TRBJ2-1; TRBD1 is a possible D gene (5 bases). Sequenced here: peripheral blood mononuclear cells (PBMCs), sampled before the fourth cycle of nivolumab. DNA of the CDR3: TGTGCCAGCAGTACCCCCTCCAGGGCTGGTGAGCAGTTCTTC. Amino acids: CASSTPSRAGEQFF.